This TCR beta chain was observed in a study of shared clonotypes between healthy human individuals. Whole-study context: Donors had three CD4 naive, three CD4 memory, two CD8 naive and one CD8 memory plate apiece.

Unmatched junction bases numbered 0, after V lost 2 bases and J lost 1 base. Germline V gene sequence: CDR1 SGHDN, CDR2 FVKESK. This CDR3 is built from 14 residues. Findings and caveats of the study: Shared clonotypes: 4.5% to 6.5% naive CD4, about 3.3% naive CD8, 2.3% memory CD4, about 0.41% memory CD8.

Comment on this clone: Its specificity is not known. The sample holds other DNA sequences that translate to the same CDR3.

Here immunoSEQ multiplex PCR was the method, and the copy in TCRdb shows in-frame clones only, minus some. The sample includes some 2,000,000 clones, 85% to 95% of them seen just once. The rearrangement joins TRBV14 to TRBJ2-7; the match to TRBD2 covers 9 bases. The TCR originated in a man between 18 and 35 years old in good health. The sample consisted of naive CD4+ T cells sorted from blood. Subset noted: CD45RA+ positively selected. CDR3 loop: CASSQTSGSYEQYF. The CDR3 DNA reads as TGTGCCAGCAGCCAAACTAGCGGGTCCTACGAGCAGTACTTC. The full variable domain, its missing parts supplied by reference TRBV14 and TRBJ2-7, is EAGVTQFPSHSVIEKGQTVTLRCDPISGHDNLYWYRRVMGKEIKFLLHFVKESKQDESGMPNNRFLAERTGGTYSTLKVQPAELEDSGVYFCASSQTSGSYEQYFGPGTRLTVT.